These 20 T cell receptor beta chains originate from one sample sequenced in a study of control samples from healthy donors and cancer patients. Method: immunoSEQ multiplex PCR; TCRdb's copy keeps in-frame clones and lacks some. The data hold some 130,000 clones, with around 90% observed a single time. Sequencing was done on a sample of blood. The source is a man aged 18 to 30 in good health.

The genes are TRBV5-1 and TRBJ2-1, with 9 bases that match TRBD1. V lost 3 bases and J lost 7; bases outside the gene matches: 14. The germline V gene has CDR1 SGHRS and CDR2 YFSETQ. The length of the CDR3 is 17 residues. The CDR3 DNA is TGCGCCAGCAGCTGGATCCAACAGGGGGCAGGATTGAATGAGCAGTTCTTC. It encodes CASSWIQQGAGLNEQFF.

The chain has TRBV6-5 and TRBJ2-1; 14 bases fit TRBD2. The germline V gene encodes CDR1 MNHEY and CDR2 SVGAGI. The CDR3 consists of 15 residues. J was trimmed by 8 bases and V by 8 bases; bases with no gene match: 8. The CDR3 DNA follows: TGTGCCAGCGGACACGGGACTAGCGGGGGAGATGAGCAGTTCTTC. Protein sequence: CASGHGTSGGDEQFF.

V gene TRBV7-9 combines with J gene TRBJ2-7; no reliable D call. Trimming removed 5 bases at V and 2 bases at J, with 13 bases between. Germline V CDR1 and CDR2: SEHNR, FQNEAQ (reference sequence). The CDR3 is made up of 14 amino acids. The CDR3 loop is CASSPMLRAYEQYF. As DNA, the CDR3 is TGTGCCAGCAGCCCTATGTTGAGAGCCTACGAGCAGTACTTC.

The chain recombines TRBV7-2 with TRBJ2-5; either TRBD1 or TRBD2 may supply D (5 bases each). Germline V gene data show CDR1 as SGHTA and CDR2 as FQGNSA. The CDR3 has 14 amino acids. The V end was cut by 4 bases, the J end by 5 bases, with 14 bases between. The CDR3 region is CASSSRRGRETQYF. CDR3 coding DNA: TGTGCCAGCAGCTCTCGCCGGGGACGGGAGACCCAGTACTTC.

In DNA form, the CDR3 reads TGTGCCAGCAGCGGTTCCGGGACAACGAACACTGAAGCTTTCTTT. Protein sequence: CASSGSGTTNTEAFF. V is TRBV3-1 (or the pseudogene TRBV3-2) and J is TRBJ1-1, with D possibly being TRBD1 (6 bases). CDR1 LGHDT and CDR2 YNNKEL come from the germline V gene (reference sequence). The CDR3 covers 15 residues. Trimming left V 5 bases short and J 1 base short, with 14 bases between.

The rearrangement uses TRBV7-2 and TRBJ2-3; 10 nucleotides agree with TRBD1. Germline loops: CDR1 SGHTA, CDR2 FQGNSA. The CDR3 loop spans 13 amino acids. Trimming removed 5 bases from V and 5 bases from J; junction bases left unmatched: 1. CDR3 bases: TGTGCCAGCAGCCGGGACAGGGGAGATACGCAGTATTTT. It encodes CASSRDRGDTQYF.

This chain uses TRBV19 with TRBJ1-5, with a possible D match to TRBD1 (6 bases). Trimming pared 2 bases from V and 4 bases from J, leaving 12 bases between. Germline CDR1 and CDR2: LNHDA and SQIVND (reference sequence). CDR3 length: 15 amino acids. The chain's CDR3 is CASSIYRQVNQPQHF. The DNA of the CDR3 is TGTGCCAGTAGTATATACAGACAGGTGAATCAGCCCCAGCATTTT.

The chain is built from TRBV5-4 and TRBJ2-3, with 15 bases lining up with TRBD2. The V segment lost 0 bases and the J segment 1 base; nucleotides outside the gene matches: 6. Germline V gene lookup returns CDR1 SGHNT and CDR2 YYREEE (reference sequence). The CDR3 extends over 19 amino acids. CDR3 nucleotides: TGTGCCAGCAGCTTGGCCTGGACTAGCGGGGGGGCTCGCACAGATACGCAGTATTTT. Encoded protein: CASSLAWTSGGARTDTQYF.

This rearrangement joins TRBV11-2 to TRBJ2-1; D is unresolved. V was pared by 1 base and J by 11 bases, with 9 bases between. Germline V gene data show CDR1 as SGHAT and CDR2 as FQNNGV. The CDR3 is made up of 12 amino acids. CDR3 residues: CASSLAGRKQFF. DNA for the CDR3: TGTGCCAGCAGCTTAGCCGGACGAAAGCAGTTCTTC.

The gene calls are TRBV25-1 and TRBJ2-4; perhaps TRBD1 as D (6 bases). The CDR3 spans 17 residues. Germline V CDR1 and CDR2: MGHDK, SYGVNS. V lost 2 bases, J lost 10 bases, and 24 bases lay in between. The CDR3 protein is CASSERRVRDKVGIQYF. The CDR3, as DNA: TGTGCCAGCAGTGAAAGGCGGGTCCGGGACAAGGTTGGTATTCAGTACTTC.

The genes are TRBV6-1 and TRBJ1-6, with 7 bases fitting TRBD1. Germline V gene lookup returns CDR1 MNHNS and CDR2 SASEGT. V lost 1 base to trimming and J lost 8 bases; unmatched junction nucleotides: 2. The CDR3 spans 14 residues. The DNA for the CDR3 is TGTGCCAGCAGTGAAGGGACAGGTCATTCACCCCTCCACTTT. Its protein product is CASSEGTGHSPLHF.

The CDR3 spells CASSPGRNYGYTF. The CDR3 nucleotides are TGTGCCAGCAGCCCGGGACGGAACTATGGCTACACCTTC. The rearrangement joins TRBV7-3 to TRBJ1-2, with a possible D match to TRBD1 (5 bases). CDR1 SGHTA and CDR2 FQGTGA come from the germline V gene. This CDR3 region has 13 residues. V shed 5 bases and J shed 2 bases, with 9 bases lying between them.

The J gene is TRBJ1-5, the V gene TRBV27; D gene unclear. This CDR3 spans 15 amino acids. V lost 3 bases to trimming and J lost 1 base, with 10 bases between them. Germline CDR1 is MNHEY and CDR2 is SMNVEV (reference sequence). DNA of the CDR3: TGTGCCAGCAGTTTCGGGCCGGGGAGCAATCAGCCCCAGCATTTT. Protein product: CASSFGPGSNQPQHF.

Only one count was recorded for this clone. CDR3 sequence reads: CASSQSHHDAPIRDTHYEQYF. CDR3 sequence (DNA): TGCGCCAGCAGTCAATCGCATCACGACGCCCCTATCCGGGACACCCACTACGAGCAGTACTTC. This chain connects TRBV23-1 to TRBJ2-7; TRBD1 might be the D (6 bases). TRBV23-1 is classed as an ORF, of uncertain function. The CDR3 is 21 amino acids. V was cut by 0 bases and J by 3 bases, with 30 bases left in between.

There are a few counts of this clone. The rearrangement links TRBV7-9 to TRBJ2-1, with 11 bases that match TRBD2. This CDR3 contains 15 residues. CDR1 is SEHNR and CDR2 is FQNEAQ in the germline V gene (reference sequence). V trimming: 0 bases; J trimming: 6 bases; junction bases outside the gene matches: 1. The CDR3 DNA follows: TGTGCCAGCAGCTTAGCTAGCGGGGGGGCCAATGAGCAGTTCTTC. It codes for CASSLASGGANEQFF.

CDR3 coding DNA: TGTGCCAGCAGCTTACAACCCACTAGCACGGGAGAGACCCAGTACTTC. Translating it yields CASSLQPTSTGETQYF. The chain employs TRBV7-2 and TRBJ2-5; tentatively, D is TRBD2 (6 bases). This CDR3 is 16 amino acids long. The germline gives CDR1 SGHTA, CDR2 FQGNSA. V lost 2 bases, J lost 4 bases, and 17 bases lay in between.

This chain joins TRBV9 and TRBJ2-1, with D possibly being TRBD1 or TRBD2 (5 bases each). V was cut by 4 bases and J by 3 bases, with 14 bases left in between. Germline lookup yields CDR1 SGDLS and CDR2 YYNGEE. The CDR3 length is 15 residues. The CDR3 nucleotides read TGTGCCAGCAGCTTCGCCGGGGCCGGCTACAATGAGCAGTTCTTC. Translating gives CASSFAGAGYNEQFF.

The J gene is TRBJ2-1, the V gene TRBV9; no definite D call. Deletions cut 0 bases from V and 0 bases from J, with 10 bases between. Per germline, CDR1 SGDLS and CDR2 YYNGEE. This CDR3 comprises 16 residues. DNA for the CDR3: TGTGCCAGCAGCGTAGGCTGGGCTAGCTCCTACAATGAGCAGTTCTTC. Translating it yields CASSVGWASSYNEQFF. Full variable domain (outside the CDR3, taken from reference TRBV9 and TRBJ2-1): DSGVTQTPKHLITATGQRVTLRCSPRSGDLSVYWYQQSLDQGLQFLIQYYNGEERAKGNILERFSAQQFPDLHSELNLSSLELGDSALYFCASSVGWASSYNEQFFGPGTRLTVL.

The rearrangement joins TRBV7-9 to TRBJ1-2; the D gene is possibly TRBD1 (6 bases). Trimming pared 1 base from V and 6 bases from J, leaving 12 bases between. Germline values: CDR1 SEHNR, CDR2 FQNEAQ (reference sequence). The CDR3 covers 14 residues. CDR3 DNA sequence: TGTGCCAGCAGCTTAGATGGGGCAGGGGATGGCTACACCTTC. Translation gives CASSLDGAGDGYTF.

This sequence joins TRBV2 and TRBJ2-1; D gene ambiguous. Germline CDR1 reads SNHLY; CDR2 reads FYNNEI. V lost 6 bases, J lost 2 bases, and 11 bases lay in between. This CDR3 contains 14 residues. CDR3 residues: CASRARSPYNEQFF. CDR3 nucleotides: TGTGCCAGCAGGGCTAGATCCCCCTACAATGAGCAGTTCTTC.